Sequencing of this TCR beta chain was carried out in a study of technical replicates of blood from several donors. J was trimmed by 6 bases and V by 1 base; bases with no gene match: 2. The germline V gene has CDR1 SEHNR and CDR2 FQNEAQ (reference sequence). This CDR3 contains 13 residues. Sequencing used immunoSEQ multiplex PCR; TCRdb keeps in-frame clones, though not all of them. The table has approximately 15,000 clones, 84% seen once. Sequencing was done on a sample of PBMCs. This TCR was sampled from a human donor in good health. The chain employs TRBV7-9 and TRBJ2-7; TRBD1 matches at 8 bases. The CDR3, as DNA: TGTGCCAGCAGCTTAGTCGGACAGGGCGAGCAGTACTTC. This codes for CASSLVGQGEQYF.